These T cell receptor beta chains were read from a single sample in a study of neurological immune-mediated disorders. Each CDR3 protein gets one entry after TCRdb re-called the 5' RACE reads with MiXCR. The table records over 90,000 distinct CDR3 sequences, under 14% of them present only once. Sequenced sample: PBMCs. The receptors shown here come from a female donor with HTLV-1-associated myelopathy (HAM/TSP). CDR3s include the opening cysteine and the closing phenylalanine or tryptophan. The order of the fields is D gene, CDR3 length, clone size, V gene, J gene, CDR3 protein, CDR3 DNA. A D gene is named only where the DNA matches it firmly. Clone sizes are given selectively: once, few, many, or a class where the clone is expanded.

D: .
length: 13
size: many
V: TRBV12-3/TRBV12-4
J: TRBJ2-1
CDR3: CASSSAIFGGQFF
DNA: TGTGCCAGCAGTTCGGCTATCTTCGGGGGGCAGTTCTTC

D: .
length: 15
size: .
V: TRBV5-1
J: TRBJ2-7
CDR3: CASSPPLGGSYEQYF
DNA: TGCGCCAGCAGCCCCCCCCTAGGGGGAAGCTACGAGCAGTACTTC

D: .
length: 12
size: .
V: TRBV27
J: TRBJ2-3
CDR3: CASRTEADTQYF
DNA: TGTGCCAGCAGGACTGAAGCAGATACGCAGTATTTT

D: .
length: 12
size: many
V: TRBV10-3
J: TRBJ2-2
CDR3: CAIARGTGELFF
DNA: TGTGCCATTGCTCGTGGGACCGGGGAGCTGTTTTTT

D: .
length: 15
size: few
V: TRBV12-3/TRBV12-4
J: TRBJ1-5
CDR3: CASSVRGLGDQPQHF
DNA: TGTGCCAGCAGCGTACGAGGGCTGGGGGATCAGCCCCAGCATTTT

D: TRBD1
length: 15
size: many
V: TRBV12-3/TRBV12-4
J: TRBJ2-7
CDR3: CASRKQSGQGAEQYF
DNA: TGTGCCAGCAGGAAACAATCGGGACAGGGAGCCGAGCAGTACTTC

D: .
length: 16
size: many
V: TRBV5-1
J: TRBJ2-2
CDR3: CASSLEPGQNTGELFF
DNA: TGCGCCAGCAGCTTGGAACCGGGACAGAACACCGGGGAGCTGTTTTTT

D: .
length: 16
size: many
V: TRBV5-1
J: TRBJ2-2
CDR3: CASSLAVAGTAGELFF
DNA: TGCGCCAGCAGCTTGGCCGTGGCGGGGACCGCCGGGGAGCTGTTTTTT

D: .
length: 12
size: few
V: TRBV6-6
J: TRBJ1-2
CDR3: CASTISGYGYTF
DNA: TGTGCCAGTACCATTTCAGGGTATGGCTACACCTTC

D: TRBD2
length: 19
size: many
V: TRBV5-6
J: TRBJ2-7
CDR3: CASSYEGTSGELTPYEQYF
DNA: TGTGCCAGCAGCTACGAAGGGACTAGCGGGGAGCTTACACCATACGAGCAGTACTTC

D: .
length: 15
size: many
V: TRBV28
J: TRBJ2-7
CDR3: CATQAYGARSYEQYF
DNA: TGTGCCACCCAGGCGTACGGGGCACGCTCCTACGAGCAGTACTTC

D: .
length: 15
size: many
V: TRBV6-5
J: TRBJ2-7
CDR3: CASSYRGMSPYEQYF
DNA: TGTGCCAGCAGTTACCGGGGAATGTCCCCCTACGAGCAGTACTTC

D: .
length: 13
size: many
V: TRBV20-1
J: TRBJ2-3
CDR3: CSAGAGAADTQYF
DNA: TGCAGTGCAGGGGCTGGGGCCGCAGATACGCAGTATTTT

D: TRBD1
length: 15
size: .
V: TRBV7-9
J: TRBJ2-2
CDR3: CAAVEDRTNTGELFF
DNA: TGTGCAGCGGTTGAGGACAGGACGAACACCGGGGAGCTGTTTTTT

D: .
length: 13
size: .
V: TRBV25-1
J: TRBJ2-7
CDR3: CATHLTGDYEQYF
DNA: TGTGCCACCCACCTGACGGGGGACTACGAGCAGTACTTC

D: .
length: 15
size: many
V: TRBV5-1
J: TRBJ2-2
CDR3: CASSRTEAETGELFF
DNA: TGCGCCAGCAGCCGGACGGAAGCGGAGACCGGGGAGCTGTTTTTT

D: .
length: 15
size: many
V: TRBV10-3
J: TRBJ2-3
CDR3: CAISEGGRGIDTQYF
DNA: TGTGCCATCAGTGAGGGAGGTAGGGGGATTGATACGCAGTATTTT

D: TRBD1
length: 12
size: many
V: TRBV11-2
J: TRBJ2-4
CDR3: CASTGQGYIQYF
DNA: TGTGCCAGCACCGGACAGGGTTACATTCAGTACTTC

D: TRBD2
length: 17
size: many
V: TRBV6-6
J: TRBJ2-1
CDR3: CASSSPLLAGGYNEQFF
DNA: TGTGCCAGCAGTTCCCCCTTACTAGCGGGGGGCTACAATGAGCAGTTCTTC

D: .
length: 14
size: many
V: TRBV12-3/TRBV12-4
J: TRBJ2-3
CDR3: CASSFDSASDTQYF
DNA: TGTGCCAGCAGTTTCGACTCCGCCTCAGATACGCAGTATTTT

D: .
length: 16
size: many
V: TRBV6-1
J: TRBJ1-5
CDR3: CASSGGAGTRNQPQHF
DNA: TGTGCCAGCAGTGGAGGGGCCGGGACCCGCAATCAGCCCCAGCATTTT

D: .
length: 16
size: many
V: TRBV20-1
J: TRBJ2-3
CDR3: CSASGGGAIDTDTQYF
DNA: TGCAGTGCAAGTGGCGGGGGCGCCATAGATACAGATACGCAGTATTTT

D: .
length: 11
size: .
V: TRBV25-1
J: TRBJ2-1
CDR3: CASTAYNEQFF
DNA: TGTGCCAGCACTGCGTACAATGAGCAGTTCTTC

D: TRBD1
length: 14
size: many
V: TRBV5-1
J: TRBJ1-2
CDR3: CASSVGQGGRGYTF
DNA: TGCGCCAGCAGCGTGGGACAGGGAGGACGTGGCTACACCTTC

D: .
length: 13
size: .
V: TRBV19
J: TRBJ1-1
CDR3: CASSISWNTEAFF
DNA: TGTGCCAGTAGTATTTCATGGAACACTGAAGCTTTCTTT

D: .
length: 14
size: once
V: TRBV11-2
J: TRBJ2-1
CDR3: CVSSPFSGYNEQFF
DNA: TGTGTCAGCAGCCCGTTTAGCGGCTACAATGAGCAGTTCTTC

D: .
length: 16
size: many
V: TRBV6-5
J: TRBJ1-2
CDR3: CASSYSSAGLNYGYTF
DNA: TGTGCCAGCAGTTACTCGTCGGCAGGGCTTAACTATGGCTACACCTTC